This T cell receptor (beta chain) was observed in a study of control samples from healthy donors and cancer patients (dated by TCRdb to 2018 to 2021). The CDR3 has 14 amino acids, counting the end cysteine and phenylalanine. Only the CDR3 part of the read is kept: 42 bases, read in frame from the first base. V lost 2 bases and J lost 1 base; the stretch between them is 7 bases long. According to the germline V gene, CDR1 reads MDHEN and CDR2 reads SYDVKM. Worth noting for this clone: Its specific antigen is unknown. Qualities for individual bases were not recorded, and no much larger clone is one base off.

Libraries were made using the immunoSEQ multiplex PCR assay. Entries here come from immuneACCESS through TCRdb and include only in-frame sequences with V and J called. Some clones fail to appear in such tables; in the studies checked, an unresolved V gene covers under half of the shortfall, and the cause of the remainder is unknown. This sample has some 100,000 clones in its table, and about nine tenths of those were observed once. Of the sample, 4% to 4.5% falls within the top ten clones. Sequencing input: blood. The source of this sequence is a human donor in good health. The donor label of this sample is uncertain. The rearranged chain carries TRBV28 and TRBJ2-3; no confident D gene assignment can be made. In nucleotide form, the sequence is TGTGCCAGCAGTTTAGGTTTCGGCACAGATACGCAGTATTTT. Its translation reads: CASSLGFGTDTQYF.